A selection of T cell receptor beta chains follows, all from one sample in a study of blood T cells in healthy people across ages. TCRdb called the 5' RACE reads again in MiXCR, with one record for every CDR3 protein. The data show hundreds of thousands of distinct CDR3 sequences, roughly 64% seen once. The specimen sequenced was blood. These receptors all come from a man aged 25 to 45 in good health. CDR3s include the opening cysteine and the closing phenylalanine or tryptophan. A D gene is named only where the DNA matches it firmly. Expanded clones are given a class, and other clones once, few, many or no size at all.

>TRBD2|NA|TRBJ2-7|TRBV29-1
CSTKGGAGDYEQYF
TGCAGCACAAAAGGCGGAGCGGGAGACTACGAGCAGTACTTC
>NA|NA|TRBJ2-7|TRBV7-9
CASASLITTYEQYF
TGTGCCAGCGCATCCCTTATTACGACTTACGAGCAGTACTTC
>NA|NA|TRBJ1-1|TRBV21-1
CASLKGLDGNTEAFF
TGTGCCAGCCTGAAGGGTCTGGACGGCAACACTGAAGCTTTCTTT
>NA|few|TRBJ2-1|TRBV7-8
CASRNLGSPYNEQFF
TGTGCCAGCAGAAACCTAGGTTCCCCCTACAATGAGCAGTTCTTC
>NA|once|TRBJ2-5|TRBV5-1
CASSLFGARNQETQYF
TGCGCCAGCAGCTTATTTGGGGCCCGGAACCAAGAGACCCAGTACTTC
>NA|few|TRBJ1-1|TRBV27
CASSTGEGRNTEAFF
TGTGCCAGCAGCACCGGTGAGGGGCGGAACACTGAAGCTTTCTTT
>NA|NA|TRBJ2-5|TRBV27
CASSLRGPPREQYF
TGTGCCAGCAGTTTACGCGGCCCCCCTCGGGAGCAGTACTTC
>TRBD1|NA|TRBJ1-1|TRBV20-1
CSAPGTGSNTEAFF
TGCAGTGCTCCGGGGACAGGGAGCAACACTGAAGCTTTCTTT
>NA|many|TRBJ2-5|TRBV29-1
CSAKGVYQETQYF
TGCAGCGCCAAAGGGGTCTACCAAGAGACCCAGTACTTC
>TRBD2|NA|TRBJ2-1|TRBV12-5
CASGGSGGAGYNEQFF
TGTGCTAGTGGAGGGAGCGGGGGGGCTGGCTACAATGAGCAGTTCTTC
>NA|NA|TRBJ2-1|TRBV20-1
CSLGVFPYNEQFF
TGCAGTCTTGGAGTATTCCCCTACAATGAGCAGTTCTTC
>NA|NA|TRBJ1-4|TRBV29-1
CSAQGGQKLFF
TGCAGCGCCCAAGGGGGGCAAAAACTGTTTTTT
>NA|NA|TRBJ2-1|TRBV12-3/TRBV12-4
CASSLWGPAYNEQFF
TGTGCCAGCAGTTTATGGGGGCCAGCCTACAATGAGCAGTTCTTC
>TRBD2|NA|TRBJ2-3|TRBV5-4
CASRRTSGGETDTQYF
TGTGCCAGCCGCAGGACTAGCGGGGGGGAAACAGATACGCAGTATTTT
>NA|NA|TRBJ2-5|TRBV2
CASSPDSNEQYF
TGTGCCAGCAGCCCCGACAGCAATGAGCAGTACTTC
>TRBD2|few|TRBJ2-7|TRBV20-1
CSARDLGTSEFYEQYF
TGCAGTGCTAGAGATCTAGGGACTAGCGAGTTCTACGAGCAGTACTTC
>TRBD1|few|TRBJ2-7|TRBV28
CASRGQGGYEQYF
TGTGCCAGCAGAGGACAGGGGGGCTACGAGCAGTACTTC
>NA|NA|TRBJ1-5|TRBV15
CATSRVRGGSNQPQHF
TGTGCCACCAGCAGAGTTCGTGGAGGGAGTAATCAGCCCCAGCATTTT